The next 8 T cell receptor beta chains were all read from a single sample in a study of shared clonotypes between healthy human individuals. The naive CD8 subset, CD45RO-negative cells positively selected for CCR7, excluded terminally differentiated effector memory CD45RA+ cells. Repertoires were generated with immunoSEQ multiplex PCR, while TCRdb's copy carries only in-frame clones and drops some. The sample has about 2 million clones, roughly 95% seen once. The sequencing sample was made of naive CD8+ T cells sorted from blood. The receptors derive from a man between 18 and 35 years old in good health.

Regarding this clone: The sample holds other DNA sequences that translate to the same CDR3. CDR3 sequence: CASSLWGGNQPQHF. CDR3 DNA sequence: TGTGCCAGCAGTTTATGGGGGGGCAATCAGCCCCAGCATTTT. The V call is TRBV27, the J call TRBJ1-5; the D gene is possibly TRBD1 (5 bases). This CDR3 has 14 amino acids. From germline, CDR1 is MNHEY and CDR2 SMNVEV (reference sequence). The V and J ends lost 1 base and 2 bases respectively, with 6 bases between them.

The chain carries TRBV27 and TRBJ2-2, with a tentative D call TRBD1 (6 bases). The CDR3 covers 14 residues. The ends were cut back, 6 bases at V and 0 bases at J, with 8 bases in the middle. From germline, CDR1 is MNHEY and CDR2 SMNVEV (reference sequence). The CDR3 coding sequence is TGTGCCAGCAGAGGGACAACGAACACCGGGGAGCTGTTTTTT. It yields the protein CASRGTTNTGELFF.

The rearrangement links TRBV28 to TRBJ2-5; D may be TRBD2 (6 bases). Germline V gene data show CDR1 as MDHEN and CDR2 as SYDVKM. The CDR3 is 16 amino acids. Trimming removed 1 base from V and 7 bases from J, with 19 bases in between. Written as DNA, the CDR3 is TGTGCCAGCAGTTTATTGTCCGACGAATGGGGAGGGACCCAGTACTTC. This codes for CASSLLSDEWGGTQYF.

Regarding this clone: This CDR3 is also generated by other DNA sequences in the sample. The chain carries TRBV27 and TRBJ2-7; D not resolved. The CDR3 is 13 residues long. The V end lost 2 bases, the J end lost 3 bases, and 8 bases lay between the germline ends. Germline V CDR1 and CDR2: MNHEY, SMNVEV (reference sequence). The CDR3, as DNA: TGTGCCAGCAGTTTAAGACCTCTCTACGAGCAGTACTTC. Translating gives CASSLRPLYEQYF.

Note on this clone: Within the sample, other DNA sequences also encode this same CDR3. The chain employs TRBV7-2 and TRBJ2-5; 8 bases are shared with TRBD2. From germline, CDR1 is SGHTA and CDR2 FQGNSA. CDR3 size: 15 residues. The J segment lost 5 bases and the V segment lost 2 bases, leaving 7 bases of the junction unmatched. The CDR3 nucleotides read TGTGCCAGCAGCTTACAGTTAGCGGGACGGGAGACCCAGTACTTC. The encoded protein is CASSLQLAGRETQYF.

About this clone itself: Other DNA sequences in this sample translate to the same CDR3. The genes are TRBV4-1 and TRBJ2-7; D is ambiguous. The CDR3 extends over 14 amino acids. The V end lost 1 base, the J end lost 3 bases, and 10 bases lay between the germline ends. CDR1 and CDR2 from the germline V gene are MGHRA and YSYEKL. CDR3 protein: CASSQGQVSYEQYF. The CDR3 DNA is TGCGCCAGCAGCCAAGGGCAGGTCAGCTACGAGCAGTACTTC.

The chain uses TRBV4-1 and TRBJ2-7; D remains ambiguous. The germline V gene has CDR1 MGHRA and CDR2 YSYEKL. The CDR3 is made up of 11 amino acids. The V gene lost 5 bases and the J gene lost 7 bases, with 9 bases spanning the gap. The CDR3 is CASSGVGEQYF. In DNA form, the CDR3 reads TGCGCCAGCAGCGGGGTTGGGGAGCAGTACTTC.

This clone was seen once. In DNA, the CDR3 is TGTGCCAGCAGCTCGTCAATTATCACCGGGGAGCTGTTTTTT. As protein: CASSSSIITGELFF. The chain is built from TRBV7-9 and TRBJ2-2; D remains ambiguous. Germline CDR1 SEHNR, CDR2 FQNEAQ (reference sequence). V lost 4 bases and J 4 bases, leaving 10 bases between the germline ends. This CDR3 contains 14 residues. Using reference TRBV7-9 and TRBJ2-2 for the parts outside the CDR3, the full variable domain is DTGVSQNPRHKITKRGQNVTFRCDPISEHNRLYWYRQTLGQGPEFLTYFQNEAQLEKSRLLSDRFSAERPKGSFSTLEIQRTEQGDSAMYLCASSSSIITGELFFGEGSRLTVL.